Listed below are T cell receptor beta chains from one sample, sequenced in a study of OX40 agonist ivuxolimab in advanced cancers. Libraries were prepared by immunoSEQ multiplex PCR; TCRdb keeps only in-frame clonotypes and omits some of them. The table shows approximately 74,000 clones, with approximately 85% occurring only once. The material was CD4+ or CD8+ T cells sorted from blood, obtained in a trial of the OX40 agonist ivuxolimab. Receptor source: an adult with an advanced solid tumor such as melanoma, head and neck, liver or kidney cancer. CDR3s include the opening cysteine and the closing phenylalanine or tryptophan. Each record gives: J gene, clone size, D gene, V gene, CDR3 DNA, CDR3 protein. D genes are given only for firm matches. A clone size is listed for some rows: how often the clone was seen (once, few, many), or a class if it is expanded.

j_call: TRBJ2-5; clone_size: NA; d_call: TRBD1; v_call: TRBV10-3; cdr3_nt: TGTGCCACCCGGACAGGGACGTACCAAGAGACCCAGTACTTC; cdr3_aa: CATRTGTYQETQYF
j_call: TRBJ2-2; clone_size: NA; d_call: NA; v_call: TRBV9; cdr3_nt: TGTGCCAGCAGCCCCCACCTACGGGAGAACACCGGGGAGCTGTTTTTT; cdr3_aa: CASSPHLRENTGELFF
j_call: TRBJ1-5; clone_size: NA; d_call: NA; v_call: TRBV6-6; cdr3_nt: TGTGCCAGCTCTCGACGGACAGATACCAGGCCCCAGCATTTT; cdr3_aa: CASSRRTDTRPQHF
j_call: TRBJ1-4; clone_size: NA; d_call: NA; v_call: TRBV5-1; cdr3_nt: TGCGCCAGCTCACACGGTGGCTCAAATGAAAAACTGTTTTTT; cdr3_aa: CASSHGGSNEKLFF
j_call: TRBJ2-3; clone_size: once; d_call: TRBD1; v_call: TRBV6-1; cdr3_nt: TGTGCCAGCAGCGCTGGACAGGGATTCACAGATACGCAGTATTTT; cdr3_aa: CASSAGQGFTDTQYF
j_call: TRBJ1-4; clone_size: NA; d_call: TRBD1; v_call: TRBV30; cdr3_nt: TGTGCCTGGACGGGACAGTCTAATGAAAAACTGTTTTTT; cdr3_aa: CAWTGQSNEKLFF
j_call: TRBJ2-7; clone_size: NA; d_call: NA; v_call: TRBV2; cdr3_nt: TGTGCCAGCACCCCAGGGGTGGGGACCTACGAGCAGTACTTC; cdr3_aa: CASTPGVGTYEQYF
j_call: TRBJ1-5; clone_size: NA; d_call: NA; v_call: TRBV7-2; cdr3_nt: TGTGCCAGCAGCTTACGGGGGGCCTACAATCAGCCCCAGCATTTT; cdr3_aa: CASSLRGAYNQPQHF
j_call: TRBJ1-1; clone_size: NA; d_call: NA; v_call: TRBV20-1; cdr3_nt: TGCAGTGATAAGAGGGCCACGGGAGCTTTCTTT; cdr3_aa: CSDKRATGAFF
j_call: TRBJ2-7; clone_size: NA; d_call: NA; v_call: TRBV28; cdr3_nt: TGTGCCAGCACCCCGGACCCCGCCTCCTACGAGCAGTACTTC; cdr3_aa: CASTPDPASYEQYF
j_call: TRBJ1-1; clone_size: NA; d_call: NA; v_call: TRBV21-1; cdr3_nt: TGTGCCAGCAGCAAAGGACGGGCGGCTGAAGCTTTCTTT; cdr3_aa: CASSKGRAAEAFF
j_call: TRBJ1-2; clone_size: once; d_call: NA; v_call: TRBV28; cdr3_nt: TGTGCCAGCAGTTTATCAGGGGCCGGTGGCTACACCTTC; cdr3_aa: CASSLSGAGGYTF
j_call: TRBJ2-3; clone_size: NA; d_call: TRBD2; v_call: TRBV7-2; cdr3_nt: TGTGCCAGCAGGCATTCTAGCGGTAGCACAGATACGCAGTATTTT; cdr3_aa: CASRHSSGSTDTQYF
j_call: TRBJ2-7; clone_size: NA; d_call: TRBD2; v_call: TRBV27; cdr3_nt: TGTGGCAAAATAGCGGGAGGCGAGCAGTACTTC; cdr3_aa: CGKIAGGEQYF
j_call: TRBJ1-4; clone_size: NA; d_call: NA; v_call: TRBV27; cdr3_nt: TGTGCCAGCAGTCCAGGGGTTTCGGTCCGAAATGAAAAACTGTTTTTT; cdr3_aa: CASSPGVSVRNEKLFF
j_call: TRBJ1-2; clone_size: NA; d_call: NA; v_call: TRBV15; cdr3_nt: TGTGCCACCAGCAGAGGAGACAGCCACGGTGGCTACACCTTC; cdr3_aa: CATSRGDSHGGYTF
j_call: TRBJ2-2; clone_size: NA; d_call: NA; v_call: TRBV19; cdr3_nt: TGTGCCAGTAGTTTAGGACAGACGGAGCTGTTTTTT; cdr3_aa: CASSLGQTELFF
j_call: TRBJ2-7; clone_size: NA; d_call: NA; v_call: TRBV19; cdr3_nt: TGTGCCAGTAGACAGACAGGGGAGGGCTACGAGCAGTACTTC; cdr3_aa: CASRQTGEGYEQYF
j_call: TRBJ1-3; clone_size: NA; d_call: NA; v_call: TRBV5-1; cdr3_nt: TGCGCCAGCAGCCCGGGCCAGGGCGGAAGCTCTGGAAACACCATATATTTT; cdr3_aa: CASSPGQGGSSGNTIYF
j_call: TRBJ2-5; clone_size: NA; d_call: NA; v_call: TRBV7-2; cdr3_nt: TGTGCCAGCAGCTCAGTTAGCAGAAGTGGGGAGACCCAGTACTTC; cdr3_aa: CASSSVSRSGETQYF